This T cell receptor (beta chain) was found in a study of blood T cell repertoires in COVID-19 (dated by TCRdb to 2020 to 2022). Background for the entire study: Collaborator samples came from the United States, Italy and Spain and covered acute and convalescent phases of COVID-19. Subjects who had been exposed to COVID-19, were actively infected with it, or had recovered from it provided the deeply sampled blood TCRbeta repertoires that made up the dataset. A de-identified subject ID, COVID-19 status, age in years and sex were almost always included in the sample metadata. Samples came from the ongoing ImmuneRACE study (first 160 participants) plus 1,254 subjects from 6 global collaborators. A freely available public database, intended as a resource for researchers studying the immune response to SARS-CoV-2, is where the repertoires were released. The prospective study material was composed of cDNA or gDNA derived from T cells, B-cell-depleted T cells, or PBMCs. Where available, HLA class I and class II types were taken from metadata supplied by the sample provider and were not determined by assay-based typing.

TCRbeta CDR3 regions were amplified from genomic DNA using the immunoSEQ Assay, a bias-controlled multiplex PCR. In the source study's methods: Nucleated cell counts per sample were estimated from amplification of reference gene primers within the assay. To quantify the absolute abundance of each unique TCRbeta CDR3 rearrangement, sequence reads were collapsed and filtered. For each sample, productive Simpson clonality was calculated by taking the square root of Simpson's diversity index across productive rearrangements. Entries here come from immuneACCESS through TCRdb and include only in-frame sequences with V and J called. Some clones fail to appear in such tables; in the studies checked, an unresolved V gene covers under half of the shortfall, and the cause of the remainder is unknown. That table gives V, J and clone size, and the DNA gave D and trimming. Present in this sample are roughly 250,000 clones, approximately 90% of which were seen just once. The biggest ten clones account for more than 6% of the sample.

In regard to this clone: There is no known antigen for this receptor. Base qualities are not at hand, and no much larger clone is one base apart.

What the research found in general, with its limitations: Clinical and demographic metadata were provided uncurated, with the amount varying by source and participant.

Samples from volunteer blood donors who had recovered from COVID-19 were contributed by a second Seattle source. The collaborating institutions used their own protocols to collect whole blood in K2EDTA tubes. Collaborator samples were shipped for TCRbeta analysis as frozen whole blood, isolated PBMCs, or DNA extracted from either sample type. Reading the germline V gene gives CDR1 SGHAT and CDR2 FQNNGV. V has 4 bases trimmed and J has 4 bases trimmed; junction bases matching no gene number 5. Reading from cysteine to phenylalanine, the CDR3 counts 15 amino acids. Solely the CDR3 DNA is kept, with 45 bases framed from the first base.

This clonotype originated in a man aged 55 to 69 who had recovered from COVID-19. The sequence is built from TRBV11-2 and TRBJ1-5, with 9 bases matching TRBD1. Source material: peripheral blood. The CDR3 protein: CASSYSGQGNQPQHF. The sequence in DNA is TGTGCCAGCAGCTATTCCGGACAGGGGAATCAGCCCCAGCATTTT.